The 32 T cell receptor beta chains below all came from one sample that was sequenced in a study of T cell responses to AZD1222 COVID-19 vaccine. Sequencing used immunoSEQ multiplex PCR; TCRdb keeps in-frame clones, though not all of them. The sample lists about 140,000 clones; nearly 95% were seen once. This sample comprised peripheral blood, obtained 28 days after the second AZD1222 dose. These receptors originate from an adult who received the AZD1222 COVID-19 vaccine.

The CDR3 DNA follows: TGTGCCAGCAGTGAAGGGCGTGGGGGGCGCAGGAATGGCTACACCTTC. Amino acids: CASSEGRGGRRNGYTF. The chain joins TRBV6-1 to TRBJ1-2; weak D call: TRBD1 (6 bases). The CDR3 is 16 amino acids. The V gene lost 1 base and the J gene lost 6 bases, with 18 bases spanning the gap. Germline loops: CDR1 MNHNS, CDR2 SASEGT.

The V and J genes are TRBV15 and TRBJ2-1, with D perhaps TRBD1 or TRBD2 (5 bases each). In germline, CDR1 is LNHNV, CDR2 YYDKDF (reference sequence). Trimming took off 0 bases at V and 7 bases at J, with 10 bases between the two ends. The CDR3 sequence is 14 residues long. CDR3 amino acids: CATSRDLEGNEQFF. DNA of the CDR3: TGTGCCACCAGCAGAGATCTCGAGGGGAATGAGCAGTTCTTC.

This chain connects TRBV7-8 to TRBJ1-5, with D possibly being TRBD1 (6 bases). Germline lookup yields CDR1 SGHVS and CDR2 FQNEAQ. Trimming shortened V by 5 bases and J by 0 bases, and 14 bases separated the two germline ends. This CDR3 comprises 16 residues. CDR3 sequence: CASSEWTAVSNQPQHF. Here the CDR3 DNA reads TGTGCCAGCAGCGAATGGACAGCGGTTAGCAATCAGCCCCAGCATTTT.

This clone was detected only once. The gene calls are TRBV23-1 and TRBJ2-7; 9 nucleotides line up with TRBD2. TRBV23-1 is designated an ORF whose function remains uncertain. This CDR3 comprises 13 residues. With V trimmed by 8 bases and J by 1 base, 3 bases remained unmatched. CDR3 region: CASALAGSYEQYF. CDR3 bases: TGCGCCAGCGCGCTAGCGGGATCCTACGAGCAGTACTTC.

The chain links TRBV27 to TRBJ1-2, with 7 nucleotides matching TRBD1. CDR1 and CDR2 (germline): MNHEY, SMNVEV (reference sequence). J was trimmed by 4 bases and V by 5 bases; bases with no gene match: 7. The CDR3 extends over 14 amino acids. DNA for the CDR3: TGTGCCAGCAGTAGACAGGGCATGGGCTATGGCTACACCTTC. It encodes CASSRQGMGYGYTF.

The chain joins TRBV7-2 to TRBJ1-2; D is perhaps TRBD1 (5 bases). Trimming removed 5 bases at V and 3 bases at J, with 16 bases between. The CDR3 is 15 amino acids. Germline values: CDR1 SGHTA, CDR2 FQGNSA. Here the CDR3 reads CASSPTRGDHYGYTF. The CDR3 nucleotides are TGTGCCAGCAGCCCTACTCGGGGGGATCACTATGGCTACACCTTC.

The rearrangement links TRBV3-1 (or the pseudogene TRBV3-2) to TRBJ2-1; 8 positions match TRBD2. V shed 0 bases and J 2 bases; nucleotides not matched to a gene: 9. Germline values: CDR1 LGHDT, CDR2 YNNKEL (reference sequence). This CDR3 is 18 amino acids long. The CDR3 spells CASSQDLGREVTYNEQFF. The CDR3 nucleotides read TGTGCCAGCAGCCAAGATCTTGGGCGGGAGGTGACCTACAATGAGCAGTTCTTC.

The rearrangement joins TRBV7-2 to TRBJ1-3; the D is unclear. The germline V and J ends were trimmed by 5 bases and 0 bases, with 14 bases remaining between them. The CDR3 spans 16 residues. Germline V CDR1 and CDR2: SGHTA, FQGNSA. This CDR3 reads CASSPFTVFSGNTIYF. The CDR3 nucleotides are TGTGCCAGCAGCCCATTCACAGTCTTCTCTGGAAACACCATATATTTT. The variable domain in full, completed from reference TRBV7-2 and TRBJ1-3, reads GAGVSQSPSNKVTEKGKDVELRCDPISGHTALYWYRQSLGQGLEFLIYFQGNSAPDKSGLPSDRFSAERTGGSVSTLTIQRTQQEDSAVYLCASSPFTVFSGNTIYFGEGSWLTVV.

In DNA, the CDR3 is TGTGCCAGCAGCCCACAGGTCTCGAACACTGAAGCTTTCTTT. It codes for CASSPQVSNTEAFF. The chain joins TRBV5-4 to TRBJ1-1, with D perhaps matching TRBD1 (5 bases). Germline V gene lookup returns CDR1 SGHNT and CDR2 YYREEE (reference sequence). Trimming shortened V by 4 bases and J by 1 base, and 11 bases separated the two germline ends. The CDR3 contains 14 residues.

The V and J genes are TRBV14 and TRBJ2-7, with D perhaps TRBD1 (6 bases). Germline V gene lookup returns CDR1 SGHDN and CDR2 FVKESK. The CDR3 is 15 amino acids. Trimming stripped 0 bases from V and 2 bases from J, with 11 bases between. The CDR3 loop reads CASSQERSGAYEQYF. DNA of the CDR3: TGTGCCAGCAGCCAAGAAAGGTCAGGGGCCTACGAGCAGTACTTC.

This chain links TRBV4-2 with TRBJ2-2, with D hard to call. This CDR3 comprises 15 residues. The germline V gene has CDR1 LGHNA and CDR2 YNFKEQ. Trimming left V 1 base short and J 1 base short, with 7 bases between. CDR3 in amino acids: CASSQVLGNTGELFF. The CDR3 bases are TGTGCCAGCAGCCAAGTTTTGGGGAACACCGGGGAGCTGTTTTTT.

CDR3 region: CASSVGSSGRDPRFF. CDR3 DNA sequence: TGTGCCAGTAGTGTGGGGTCTAGCGGGAGGGACCCCCGGTTCTTC. This chain connects TRBV19 to TRBJ2-1; 12 bases fit TRBD2. This CDR3 spans 15 amino acids. CDR1 is LNHDA, CDR2 SQIVND, per germline (reference sequence). After removal of 5 bases from V and 15 bases from J, the junction contained 14 bases not matched to a gene.

The rearrangement links TRBV20-1 to TRBJ2-3, with 9 bases lining up with TRBD2. Per the germline V gene, CDR1 is DFQATT and CDR2 is SNEGSKA (reference sequence). The CDR3 runs 13 residues. With 3 bases clipped from V and 3 bases from J, the junction kept 1 base outside the gene matches. In DNA, the CDR3 is TGCAGTGCTAGTGCGGGAGGGACAGATACGCAGTATTTT. Its protein is CSASAGGTDTQYF.

The J gene is TRBJ1-1, the V gene TRBV10-3; the D is unclear. V lost 2 bases to trimming and J lost 0 bases, with 13 bases between them. The CDR3 sequence is 16 residues long. Germline assignment: CDR1 ENHRY and CDR2 SYGVKD. The CDR3 region has the DNA TGTGCCATCAGTGAGCCGCCGGGAGGACTGAACACTGAAGCTTTCTTT. Residues: CAISEPPGGLNTEAFF.

The chain carries TRBV7-2 and TRBJ2-2; maybe TRBD2 (5 bases). V was cut by 7 bases and J by 12 bases, with 18 bases left in between. CDR3 length: 13 amino acids. The germline V gene encodes CDR1 SGHTA and CDR2 FQGNSA. The CDR3: CASTGRGPRQLFF. The DNA for the CDR3 is TGTGCCAGCACCGGCAGAGGGCCTAGACAGCTGTTTTTT.

The rearrangement joins TRBV5-1 to TRBJ1-1; D is perhaps TRBD1 (5 bases). Looked up from germline, CDR1 is SGHRS and CDR2 is YFSETQ. The germline V and J ends were trimmed by 0 bases and 4 bases, with 10 bases remaining between them. CDR3 length: 14 amino acids. The CDR3 DNA sequence: TGCGCCAGCAGCTTGGTCCTGGGGGGCACTGAAGCTTTCTTT. It translates to CASSLVLGGTEAFF.

The V call is TRBV18, the J call TRBJ1-2; TRBD1 aligns across 8 bases. CDR1 is KGHSH and CDR2 is LQKENI in the germline V gene. With V trimmed by 2 bases and J by 5 bases, 7 bases remained unmatched. This CDR3 has 15 residues. The CDR3 DNA reads as TGTGCCAGCTCACCAGGCCAAGACAGGGGTTATGGCTACACCTTC. It specifies CASSPGQDRGYGYTF. Full variable domain (remainder filled in from reference TRBV18 and TRBJ1-2): NAGVMQNPRHLVRRRGQEARLRCSPMKGHSHVYWYRQLPEEGLKFMVYLQKENIIDESGMPKERFSAEFPKEGPSILRIQQVVRGDSAAYFCASSPGQDRGYGYTFGSGTRLTVV.

The gene calls are TRBV19 and TRBJ2-7, with 10 positions matching TRBD2. CDR1 and CDR2 from the germline V gene are LNHDA and SQIVND (reference sequence). J lost 3 bases, V lost 5 bases, and 4 bases had no gene match. CDR3 length: 14 amino acids. Here the CDR3 reads CASSALAGDYEQYF. The CDR3 DNA sequence: TGTGCCAGTAGTGCTCTAGCGGGAGACTACGAGCAGTACTTC.

This CDR3 is CASSQDADGYGYTF. The CDR3 bases are TGCGCCAGCAGCCAAGACGCAGACGGTTATGGCTACACCTTC. The gene calls are TRBV4-1 and TRBJ1-2, with D uncertain. The CDR3 sequence is 14 residues long. Looked up from germline, CDR1 is MGHRA and CDR2 is YSYEKL. Trimming removed 0 bases at V and 5 bases at J, with 10 bases between.

The chain recombines TRBV9 with TRBJ2-2; D might be TRBD1 (5 bases). Germline loops: CDR1 SGDLS, CDR2 YYNGEE. The CDR3 extends over 13 amino acids. Between the trimmed V and J ends, which lost 4 bases and 1 base, there was a span of 5 bases. CDR3 nucleotide sequence: TGTGCCAGCAGCCAGGGGAACACCGGGGAGCTGTTTTTT. As protein: CASSQGNTGELFF.

The rearrangement uses TRBV27 and TRBJ2-7; TRBD2 aligns across 10 bases. The CDR3 contains 16 residues. With 5 bases clipped from V and 4 bases from J, the junction kept 11 bases outside the gene matches. The V gene's germline CDR1 is MNHEY and CDR2 SMNVEV (reference sequence). The DNA for the CDR3 is TGTGCCAGCAGTACCCTCGGGACTAGCGCCATTTACGAGCAGTACTTC. As protein: CASSTLGTSAIYEQYF.

The gene calls are TRBV10-2 and TRBJ2-7; weak D call: TRBD1 (5 bases). Germline CDR1 is WSHSY and CDR2 is SAAADI. The CDR3 totals 11 residues. The ends were cut back, 3 bases at V and 7 bases at J, with 7 bases in the middle. The CDR3 sequence is CASSDGAEQYF. The CDR3 bases are TGCGCCAGCAGTGATGGGGCAGAGCAGTACTTC.

The genes are TRBV14 and TRBJ2-1; D not certain. V was pared by 2 bases and J by 4 bases, with 3 bases between. This CDR3 region has 12 residues. Germline V gene sequence: CDR1 SGHDN, CDR2 FVKESK. CDR3 in amino acids: CASSQTYNEQFF. The CDR3 bases are TGTGCCAGCAGCCAAACATACAATGAGCAGTTCTTC. Using reference TRBV14 and TRBJ2-1 for the parts outside the CDR3, the full variable domain is EAGVTQFPSHSVIEKGQTVTLRCDPISGHDNLYWYRRVMGKEIKFLLHFVKESKQDESGMPNNRFLAERTGGTYSTLKVQPAELEDSGVYFCASSQTYNEQFFGPGTRLTVL.

V is TRBV19 and J is TRBJ2-5, with D perhaps assigned TRBD1 or TRBD2 (6 bases each). V was clipped by 1 base and J by 7 bases, with 19 bases between them. Germline-derived CDR1 and CDR2 are LNHDA and SQIVND (reference sequence). The CDR3 consists of 16 residues. CDR3: CASSIVGGQQRGTQYF. The CDR3 DNA reads TGTGCCAGTAGTATAGTTGGGGGGCAACAGAGGGGGACCCAGTACTTC.

The V and J genes are TRBV6-1 and TRBJ2-3; 9 bases align to TRBD2. The CDR3 extends over 16 amino acids. The ends lost 4 bases at V and 4 bases at J; junction bases unmatched: 9. CDR1 is MNHNS, CDR2 SASEGT, per germline. The CDR3 bases are TGTGCCAGCAGTGGCCCCAGGGCGGGAGGGTCAGATACGCAGTATTTT. It codes for CASSGPRAGGSDTQYF.

The chain combines TRBV7-3 with TRBJ2-1, with 7 bases aligning to TRBD2. This CDR3 has 16 residues. V trimming: 5 bases; J trimming: 0 bases; junction bases outside the gene matches: 7. Germline V gene sequence: CDR1 SGHTA, CDR2 FQGTGA. The CDR3 loop reads CASSRCRGDSYNEQFF. The CDR3 nucleotides read TGTGCCAGCAGCCGATGTCGGGGGGACTCCTACAATGAGCAGTTCTTC.

The chain recombines TRBV10-2 with TRBJ1-1; D is unclear. Germline CDR1 is WSHSY and CDR2 is SAAADI. V lost 3 bases and J lost 1, with 9 bases in between. The CDR3 is 14 residues long. The DNA for the CDR3 is TGCGCCAGCAGTGACCGGGGAAGGAACACTGAAGCTTTCTTT. Residues: CASSDRGRNTEAFF.

This clone was counted only a few times. The chain uses TRBV19 and TRBJ2-3; D may match TRBD1 or TRBD2 (5 bases each). CDR1 and CDR2 (germline): LNHDA, SQIVND (reference sequence). V dropped 3 bases and J dropped 4 bases, with 11 bases sitting between them. CDR3 length equals 14 residues. CDR3 region: CASSIGTSADTQYF. The CDR3 DNA sequence: TGTGCCAGTAGTATCGGGACGTCTGCAGATACGCAGTATTTT.

This rearrangement joins TRBV27 to TRBJ2-3; 11 bases fit TRBD2. CDR1 is MNHEY and CDR2 is SMNVEV in the germline V gene (reference sequence). Losses at the gene ends were 9 bases for V and 0 bases for J; bases not matched to a gene: 8. The CDR3 runs 16 residues. The CDR3 DNA is TGTGCCAGTTCAGCTAGCGGGAGGCTCAGCACAGATACGCAGTATTTT. Translated, it gives CASSASGRLSTDTQYF.

In this sample, this clone turned up once. The V and J genes are TRBV18 and TRBJ1-2, with unresolved D. V dropped 5 bases and J dropped 8 bases, with 15 bases sitting between them. Germline V gives CDR1 KGHSH, CDR2 LQKENI. The CDR3 length is 13 residues. The CDR3 here is CASSSNRVDGYTF. Written as DNA, the CDR3 is TGTGCCAGCTCATCTAACCGAGTCGACGGCTACACCTTC.

The genes are TRBV5-1 and TRBJ2-5, with 8 bases identical to TRBD2. Trimming removed 2 bases from V and 1 base from J; junction bases left unmatched: 4. The CDR3 length is 15 residues. CDR1 is SGHRS and CDR2 is YFSETQ in the germline V gene. In nucleotides, the CDR3 is TGCGCCAGCAGCTTCACTAGCGGCCTCCAAGAGACCCAGTACTTC. Translating gives CASSFTSGLQETQYF.

The chain is built from TRBV11-2 and TRBJ2-2; possible D gene TRBD2, 6 bases. The CDR3 runs to 17 residues. The germline V and J ends were trimmed by 0 bases and 1 base, with 12 bases remaining between them. Germline CDR1 is SGHAT and CDR2 is FQNNGV. CDR3 loop: CASSLDRRGKNTGELFF. CDR3 bases: TGTGCCAGCAGCTTAGACAGGCGGGGAAAGAACACCGGGGAGCTGTTTTTT. The variable domain in full, completed from reference TRBV11-2 and TRBJ2-2, reads EAGVAQSPRYKIIEKRQSVAFWCNPISGHATLYWYQQILGQGPKLLIQFQNNGVVDDSQLPKDRFSAERLKGVDSTLKIQPAKLEDSAVYLCASSLDRRGKNTGELFFGEGSRLTVL.